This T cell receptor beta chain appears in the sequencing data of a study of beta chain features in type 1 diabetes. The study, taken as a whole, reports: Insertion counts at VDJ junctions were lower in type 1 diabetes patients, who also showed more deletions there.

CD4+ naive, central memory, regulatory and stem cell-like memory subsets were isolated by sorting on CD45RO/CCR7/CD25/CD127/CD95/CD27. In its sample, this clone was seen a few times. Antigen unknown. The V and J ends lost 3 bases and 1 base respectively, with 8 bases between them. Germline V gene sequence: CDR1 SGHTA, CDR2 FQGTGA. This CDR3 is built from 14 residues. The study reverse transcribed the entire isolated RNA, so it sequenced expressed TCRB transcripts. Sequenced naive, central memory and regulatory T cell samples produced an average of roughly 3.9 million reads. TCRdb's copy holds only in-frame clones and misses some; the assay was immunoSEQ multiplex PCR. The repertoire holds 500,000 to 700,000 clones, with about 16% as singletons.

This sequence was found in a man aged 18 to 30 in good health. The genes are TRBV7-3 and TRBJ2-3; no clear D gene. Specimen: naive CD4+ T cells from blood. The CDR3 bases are TGTGCCAGCAGCTTTGAGCCCGGCACAGATACGCAGTATTTT. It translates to CASSFEPGTDTQYF. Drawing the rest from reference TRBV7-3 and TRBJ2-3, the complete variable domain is GAGVSQTPSNKVTEKGKYVELRCDPISGHTALYWYRQSLGQGPEFLIYFQGTGAADDSGLPNDRFFAVRPEGSVSTLKIQRTERGDSAVYLCASSFEPGTDTQYFGPGTRLTVL.